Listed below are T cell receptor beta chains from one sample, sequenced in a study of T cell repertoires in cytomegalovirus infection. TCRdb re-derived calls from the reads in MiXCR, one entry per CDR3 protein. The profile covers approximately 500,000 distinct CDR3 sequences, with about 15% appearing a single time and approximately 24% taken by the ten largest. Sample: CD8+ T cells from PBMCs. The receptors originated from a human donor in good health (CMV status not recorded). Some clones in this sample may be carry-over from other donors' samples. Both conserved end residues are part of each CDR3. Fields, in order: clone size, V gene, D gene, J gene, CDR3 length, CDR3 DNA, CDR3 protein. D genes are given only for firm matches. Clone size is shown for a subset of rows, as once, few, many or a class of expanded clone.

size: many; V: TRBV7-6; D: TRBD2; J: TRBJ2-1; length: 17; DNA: TGTGCCAGCAGCTTAGCGATAGCGGGTTACTCCTACAATGAGCAGTTCTTC; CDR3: CASSLAIAGYSYNEQFF
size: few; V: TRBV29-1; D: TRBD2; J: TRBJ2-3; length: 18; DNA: TGCAGCGACGGGGGACTTCCTTGGACTAGCGGCCTACTAGATACGCAGTATTTT; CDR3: CSDGGLPWTSGLLDTQYF
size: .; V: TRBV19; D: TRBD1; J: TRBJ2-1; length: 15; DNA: TGTGCCAGTAGGACGGACAGGGCAGACTACAATGAGCAGTTCTTC; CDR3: CASRTDRADYNEQFF
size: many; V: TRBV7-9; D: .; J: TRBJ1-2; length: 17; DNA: TGTGCCAGCAGCTTAGGGGGGACCGCTAACTATTACTATGGCTACACCTTC; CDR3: CASSLGGTANYYYGYTF
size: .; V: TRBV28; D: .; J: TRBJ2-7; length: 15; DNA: TGTGCCAGCAGTTTTCGAAGGACTCTCGTAAGCGAGCAGTACTTC; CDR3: CASSFRRTLVSEQYF
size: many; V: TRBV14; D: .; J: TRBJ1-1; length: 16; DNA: TGTGCCAGCAGCCAAGTTATAAGGGGGGTGAACACTGAAGCTTTCTTT; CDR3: CASSQVIRGVNTEAFF
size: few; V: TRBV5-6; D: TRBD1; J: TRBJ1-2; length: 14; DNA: TGTGCCAGCAGCCCCGGGACAGGGGGCTCTGGCTACACCTTC; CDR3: CASSPGTGGSGYTF
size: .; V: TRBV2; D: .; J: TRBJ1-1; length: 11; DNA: TGTGCCAGCAGGGACAGCCCGGAAGCTTTCTTT; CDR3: CASRDSPEAFF
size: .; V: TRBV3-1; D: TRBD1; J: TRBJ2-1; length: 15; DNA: TGTGCCAGCAGCCAAGAAGAGACAGGGAACAATGAGCAGTTCTTC; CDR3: CASSQEETGNNEQFF
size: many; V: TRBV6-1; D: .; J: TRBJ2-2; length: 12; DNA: TGTGCCAGCCCTGGAGGCGCCGGGGAGCTGTTTTTT; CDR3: CASPGGAGELFF
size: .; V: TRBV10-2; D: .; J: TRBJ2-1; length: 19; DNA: TGCGCCAGCAGTGACAGGGAAACAGCAGGCGGCGGAATAGGCGATGAGCAGTTCTTC; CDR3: CASSDRETAGGGIGDEQFF
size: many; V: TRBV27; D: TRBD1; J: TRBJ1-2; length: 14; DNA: TGTGCCAGCAGTGAACAGGGGGCTTATTATGGCTACACCTTC; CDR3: CASSEQGAYYGYTF
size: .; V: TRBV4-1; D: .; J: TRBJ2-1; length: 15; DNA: TGCGCCAGCAGCCAAGTATCTAGCTCCGTCTATGAGCAGTTCTTC; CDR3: CASSQVSSSVYEQFF
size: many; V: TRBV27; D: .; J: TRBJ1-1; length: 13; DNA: TGTGCCAGCAGAGGACATTTGAACACTGAAGCTTTCTTT; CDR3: CASRGHLNTEAFF
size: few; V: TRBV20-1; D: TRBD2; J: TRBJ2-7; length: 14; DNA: TGCAGTGCTAGAGATAGCGGGAGGGTCGACGAGCAGTACTTC; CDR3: CSARDSGRVDEQYF
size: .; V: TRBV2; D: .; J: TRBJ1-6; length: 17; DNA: TGTGCCAGCAGTGTCCGGGCCCCAAGCTCCTATAATTCACCCCTCCACTTT; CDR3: CASSVRAPSSYNSPLHF
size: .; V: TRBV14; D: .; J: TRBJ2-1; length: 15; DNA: TGTGCCAGCAGCCAAGGGGTTGCGAGATACAATGAGCAGTTCTTC; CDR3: CASSQGVARYNEQFF
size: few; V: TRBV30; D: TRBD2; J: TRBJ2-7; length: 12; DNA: TGTGCCTTACTAGCGGGAGGGAGTGAGCAGTACTTC; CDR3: CALLAGGSEQYF
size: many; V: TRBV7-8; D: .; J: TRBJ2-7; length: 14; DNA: TGTGCCAGCAGCTTACAACCCGACTCCTACGAGCAGTACTTC; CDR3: CASSLQPDSYEQYF
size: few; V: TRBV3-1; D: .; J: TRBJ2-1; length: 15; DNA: TGTGCCAGCAGTCAACAGGGAAATACCTACAATGAGCAGTTCTTC; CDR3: CASSQQGNTYNEQFF
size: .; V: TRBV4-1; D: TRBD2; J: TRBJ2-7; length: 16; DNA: TGCGCCAGCAGCCTGGCTGAAGGGCGGGAGAACTACGAGCAGTACTTC; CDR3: CASSLAEGRENYEQYF
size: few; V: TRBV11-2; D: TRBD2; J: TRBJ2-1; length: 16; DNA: TGTGCCAGCAGCTTAGGGCCCCAGCGGGGTTACAATGAGCAGTTCTTC; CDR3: CASSLGPQRGYNEQFF
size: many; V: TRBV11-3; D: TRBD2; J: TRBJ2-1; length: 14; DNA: TGTGCCAGCAGCTATAGCGGGGATGGGAATGAGCAGTTCTTC; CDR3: CASSYSGDGNEQFF
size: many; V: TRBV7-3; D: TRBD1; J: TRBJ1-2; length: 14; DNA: TGTGCCAGCAGCACGGGACAGGGGGTAAATGGCTACACCTTC; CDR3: CASSTGQGVNGYTF
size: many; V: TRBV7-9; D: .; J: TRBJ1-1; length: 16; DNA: TGTGCCAGCAGCCGAAGTGGGGTAGGGTTAAACACTGAAGCTTTCTTT; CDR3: CASSRSGVGLNTEAFF
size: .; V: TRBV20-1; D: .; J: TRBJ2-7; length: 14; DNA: TGCAGTGCTAGAGAGCCCGTAGGTACCTACGAGCAGTACTTC; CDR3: CSAREPVGTYEQYF
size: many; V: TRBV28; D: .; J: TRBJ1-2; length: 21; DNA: TGTGCCAGCAGTTACTCCATAACCTTAACAGTTAACAACCTCCTTAACTATGGCTACACCTTC; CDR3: CASSYSITLTVNNLLNYGYTF
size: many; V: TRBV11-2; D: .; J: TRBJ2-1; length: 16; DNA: TGTGCCAGCAGCTTAGTGGTACAGGGTGGGGCCAATGAGCAGTTCTTC; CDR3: CASSLVVQGGANEQFF
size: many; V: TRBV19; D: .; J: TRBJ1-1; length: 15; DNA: TGTGCCAGTAGTTTCGATCACGCGGTTGGAACTGAAGCTTTCTTT; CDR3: CASSFDHAVGTEAFF
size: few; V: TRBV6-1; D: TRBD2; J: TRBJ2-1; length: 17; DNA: TGTGCCAGCAGACTGCTCCTAGCGGGGGGGGGCCGGGGTGAGCAGTTCTTC; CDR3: CASRLLLAGGGRGEQFF
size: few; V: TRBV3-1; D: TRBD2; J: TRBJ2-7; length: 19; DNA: TGTGCCAGCAGCCCCCTGATATCGACTAGCGGGAGAGCCTCGTACGAGCAGTACTTC; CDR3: CASSPLISTSGRASYEQYF
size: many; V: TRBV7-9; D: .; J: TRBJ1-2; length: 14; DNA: TGTGCCAGCAGCCCGACGACGGGTTTTGGTGGCTACACCTTC; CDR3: CASSPTTGFGGYTF
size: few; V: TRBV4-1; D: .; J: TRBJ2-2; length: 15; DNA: TGCGCCAGCAGCCAAGATGGGGTTGGTGACGGGGAGCTGTTTTTT; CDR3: CASSQDGVGDGELFF
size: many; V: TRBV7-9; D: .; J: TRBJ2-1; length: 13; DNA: TGTGCCAGCGGACGTGCTCAATTCGCTGAGCAGTTCTTC; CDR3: CASGRAQFAEQFF
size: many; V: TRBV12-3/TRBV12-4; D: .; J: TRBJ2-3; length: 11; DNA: TGTGCCATCCTCTTCACAGATACGCAGTATTTT; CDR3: CAILFTDTQYF